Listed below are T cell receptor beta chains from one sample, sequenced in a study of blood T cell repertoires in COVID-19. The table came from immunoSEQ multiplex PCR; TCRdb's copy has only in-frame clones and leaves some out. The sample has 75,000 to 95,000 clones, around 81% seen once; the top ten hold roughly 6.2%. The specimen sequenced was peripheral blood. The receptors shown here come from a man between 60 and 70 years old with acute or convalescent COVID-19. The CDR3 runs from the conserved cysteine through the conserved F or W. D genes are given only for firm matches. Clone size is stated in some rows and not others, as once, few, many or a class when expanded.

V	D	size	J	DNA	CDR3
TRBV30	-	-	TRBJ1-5	TGTGCCTGGAGCATGGGCAGCAATCAGCCCCAGCATTTT	CAWSMGSNQPQHF
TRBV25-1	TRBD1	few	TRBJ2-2	TGTGCCAGCATTCCTCCGGGACAGGGGGCCAACGGGGAGCTGTTTTTT	CASIPPGQGANGELFF
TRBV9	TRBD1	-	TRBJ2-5	TGTGCCAGCAGCGCCGGACAGGGTCGAGAGACCCAGTACTTC	CASSAGQGRETQYF
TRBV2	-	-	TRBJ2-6	TGTGCCAGCAGCGCGAGGGCTGGGTCGTCCGGGGCCAACGTCCTGACTTTC	CASSARAGSSGANVLTF
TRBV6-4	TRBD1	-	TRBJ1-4	TGTGCCAGCAGGGATACAGGGGGCGAAGAAAAACTGTTTTTT	CASRDTGGEEKLFF
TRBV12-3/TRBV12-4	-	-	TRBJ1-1	TGTGCCAGCAGTCTACAGGGTGCTCTTGAAGCTTTCTTT	CASSLQGALEAFF
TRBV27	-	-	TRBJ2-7	TGTGCCAGCAGCCCGGAGGGGGCAGGGCTTAGGTACGAGCAGTACTTC	CASSPEGAGLRYEQYF
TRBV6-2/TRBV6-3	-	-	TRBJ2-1	TGTGCCAGCAGTTGGGGGACTCAGCAGTTCTTC	CASSWGTQQFF
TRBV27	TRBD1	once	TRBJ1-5	TGTGCCAGCAGTCGAGGACAGGGAATAAATCAGCCCCAGCATTTT	CASSRGQGINQPQHF
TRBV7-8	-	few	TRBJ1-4	TGTGCCAGCAGCTTCTCCAGGGTAACGGAAAAACTGTTTTTT	CASSFSRVTEKLFF
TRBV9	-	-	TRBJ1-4	TGTGCCAGCAGCCCTCCCCCTTCAACTAATGAAAAACTGTTTTTT	CASSPPPSTNEKLFF
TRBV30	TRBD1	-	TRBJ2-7	TGTGCCTGGAGTGTACCACAGGGGGCTTTGCACTTC	CAWSVPQGALHF
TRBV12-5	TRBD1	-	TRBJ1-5	TGTGCTAGTGGACAGGGGGCTTTGGAGCCCCAGCATTTT	CASGQGALEPQHF
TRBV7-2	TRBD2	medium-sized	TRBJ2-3	TGTGCCAGCAGCTTAGTACTAGCGGAACCCACAGATACGCAGTATTTT	CASSLVLAEPTDTQYF
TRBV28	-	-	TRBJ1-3	TGTGCCAGCAGAATGACGGGGAATTCTGGAAACACCATATATTTT	CASRMTGNSGNTIYF
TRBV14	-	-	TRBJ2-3	TGTGCCAGCAGCCAAGTCGGGGGACCAGATACGCAGTATTTT	CASSQVGGPDTQYF